One T cell receptor beta chain is described in this entry. This entry comes from a study of blood T cell repertoires in COVID-19. In the study overall: Sites in the United States, Italy and Spain provided acute and convalescent COVID-19 samples. The cDNA or gDNA used as material had been derived from T cells, B-cell-depleted T cells, or PBMCs.

In the source study's methods: Estimates of nucleated cell counts were drawn from the amplification of reference gene primers. Data came from immunoSEQ multiplex PCR; TCRdb stores just in-frame clones and leaves some out. D and trimming were read from the DNA, whereas the V and J calls and clone size are those reported in that table. The table shows approximately 35,000 clones, with 60% to 80% occurring only once. Trimming removed 2 bases from V and 5 bases from J, with 6 bases in between. The CDR3 sequence is 12 residues long. The V gene's germline CDR1 is LNHNV and CDR2 YYDKDF (reference sequence).

The sequence came from a man older than 75 with acute or convalescent COVID-19. V usage is TRBV15 and J usage is TRBJ1-2; weak D call: TRBD1 (6 bases). Sequenced input: peripheral blood. CDR3 coding DNA: TGTGCCACCAGCAGACAGGGGTATGGCTACACCTTC. This encodes CATSRQGYGYTF.